One and the same sample provided the 17 T cell receptor beta chains below, sequenced in a study of a mutant IDH1 vaccine in newly diagnosed glioma (dated by TCRdb to the early 2020s). Per the publication, the time point label means: week 11, during vaccination. Every vaccine dose consisted of 300 ug of a 20-mer mutant IDH1 peptide in Montanide, administered subcutaneously together with topical imiquimod. Library preparation was by the immunoSEQ multiplex PCR assay. TCRdb retrieved this table from immuneACCESS and kept in-frame rearrangements only. Not all clones are present; in checked studies, unresolved V genes account for under half, and no reason is known for the remainder. This sample comprises roughly 120,000 clones, approximately 87% of them detected only once. The ten top clones hold roughly 0.57% of the sample. No antigen has been identified for these receptors. The source was PBMCs, collected from a glioma patient whose treatment included an IDH1 peptide vaccine. The receptors come from a woman between 45 and 60 years old with glioma.

The rearrangement uses TRBV7-2 and TRBJ2-7; 11 bases match TRBD2. The V and J ends lost 2 bases and 4 bases, in that order; junction bases with no gene match: 4. The length of the CDR3 is 15 residues. Germline-derived CDR1 and CDR2 are SGHTA and FQGNSA. CDR3: CASSLRASGRYEQYF. CDR3 nucleotide sequence: TGTGCCAGCAGCTTAAGGGCTAGCGGGAGGTACGAGCAGTACTTC.

In nucleotides, the CDR3 is TGTGCCAGCAGTTCCGCACTTCGCGGCTACACCTTC. It codes for CASSSALRGYTF. The chain is built from TRBV28 and TRBJ1-2; D call uncertain. This CDR3 spans 12 amino acids. Germline V CDR1 and CDR2: MDHEN, SYDVKM. V lost 4 bases to trimming and J lost 8 bases, with 11 bases between them.

The gene calls are TRBV5-1 and TRBJ1-5, with TRBD1 identical over 9 bases. CDR1 SGHRS and CDR2 YFSETQ come from the germline V gene. CDR3 length: 14 residues. Trimming at V came to 4 bases and at J to 4 bases, leaving 3 bases not matched to a gene. CDR3 protein: CASSPDRGNQPQHF. CDR3 DNA sequence: TGCGCCAGCAGCCCCGACAGGGGGAATCAGCCCCAGCATTTT. The full variable domain, completed using reference TRBV5-1 and TRBJ1-5, is KAGVTQTPRYLIKTRGQQVTLSCSPISGHRSVSWYQQTPGQGLQFLFEYFSETQRNKGNFPGRFSGRQFSNSRSEMNVSTLELGDSALYLCASSPDRGNQPQHFGDGTRLSIL.

This chain connects TRBV10-3 to TRBJ2-2; maybe TRBD1 (5 bases). This CDR3 comprises 15 residues. In germline, CDR1 is ENHRY, CDR2 SYGVKD. Trimming cost V 4 bases and J 2 bases, with 11 bases left between them. Written as DNA, the CDR3 is TGTGCCATCAGTGCCGACAGAACAAACACCGGGGAGCTGTTTTTT. Translated: CAISADRTNTGELFF.

The chain couples TRBV10-3 to TRBJ1-2; perhaps TRBD1 as D (5 bases). CDR1 and CDR2 (germline): ENHRY, SYGVKD. The CDR3 sequence is 15 residues long. V was trimmed by 5 bases and J by 1 base, leaving 14 bases between them. In DNA, the CDR3 is TGTGCCATCAGTACCGGGACGGTCGTTAACTATGGCTACACCTTC. Its protein product is CAISTGTVVNYGYTF.

This chain joins TRBV6-5 and TRBJ1-1; TRBD1 matches 7 bases. With 2 bases clipped from V and 1 base from J, the junction kept 4 bases outside the gene matches. Germline V CDR1 and CDR2: MNHEY, SVGAGI. There are 15 residues in the CDR3. CDR3: CASSYQAGGNTEAFF. The CDR3, as DNA: TGTGCCAGCAGTTACCAGGCAGGGGGGAACACTGAAGCTTTCTTT.

The rearrangement uses TRBV2 and TRBJ1-3, with TRBD1 matching over 7 bases. Germline CDR1 reads SNHLY; CDR2 reads FYNNEI. With V trimmed by 4 bases and J by 1 base, 1 base remained unmatched. This CDR3 has 14 amino acids. CDR3 protein: CASSAQGSGNTIYF. DNA of the CDR3: TGTGCCAGCAGTGCACAGGGGTCTGGAAACACCATATATTTT.

The count of this clone is one. V usage is TRBV5-4 and J usage is TRBJ2-5; the match to TRBD2 covers 10 bases. The trim removed 3 bases at V and 2 bases at J, leaving 4 bases unmatched. Germline lookup yields CDR1 SGHNT and CDR2 YYREEE (reference sequence). This CDR3 comprises 15 residues. The CDR3 sequence is CASSSPGLAQETQYF. In DNA form, the CDR3 reads TGTGCCAGCAGCTCCCCGGGACTAGCGCAAGAGACCCAGTACTTC.

The chain has TRBV27 and TRBJ2-7; the D is unclear. CDR3 length: 11 residues. V dropped 10 bases and J dropped 3 bases, with 10 bases sitting between them. Germline values: CDR1 MNHEY, CDR2 SMNVEV (reference sequence). This CDR3 is CATTAGYEQYF. The CDR3 region has the DNA TGTGCCACTACCGCAGGCTACGAGCAGTACTTC.

The chain employs TRBV18 and TRBJ1-1; TRBD1 is a possible D gene (5 bases). Trimming left V 5 bases short and J 0 bases short, with 10 bases between. The CDR3 is made up of 14 amino acids. Germline CDR1 reads KGHSH; CDR2 reads LQKENI. The CDR3 DNA sequence: TGTGCCAGCTCAGAACAGGAGGTGAACACTGAAGCTTTCTTT. Amino acid sequence: CASSEQEVNTEAFF.

This rearrangement joins TRBV30 to TRBJ2-5; D ambiguous. The end of the DNA aligns better with TRBJ2-7, so the J call may be wrong. Germline V gene data show CDR1 as GTSNPN and CDR2 as SVGIG (reference sequence). This CDR3 has 13 residues. CDR3 sequence: CAWSPISTYEQYF. CDR3 DNA sequence: TGTGCCTGGAGCCCTATATCTACCTACGAGCAGTACTTC.

The genes are TRBV7-9 and TRBJ1-1; D is ambiguous. Germline V CDR1 and CDR2: SEHNR, FQNEAQ (reference sequence). Trimming took 4 bases from V and 0 from J, leaving 9 bases between them. The CDR3 sequence is 14 residues long. Here the CDR3 reads CASSSAGLNTEAFF. The DNA for the CDR3 is TGTGCCAGCAGCTCCGCAGGTTTGAACACTGAAGCTTTCTTT.

CDR3 loop: CASSPGGESGYTF. The DNA of the CDR3 is TGTGCCAGCAGCCCCGGGGGGGAGAGCGGCTACACCTTC. This chain uses TRBV7-3 with TRBJ1-2; D is perhaps TRBD1 (5 bases). Germline V lookup: CDR1 SGHTA, CDR2 FQGTGA. Deletions cut 5 bases from V and 8 bases from J, with 15 bases between. CDR3 length: 13 amino acids.

The chain joins TRBV5-1 to TRBJ1-4; D is perhaps TRBD1 (6 bases). V gave up 4 bases and J gave up 4 bases, with 8 bases separating them. The CDR3 contains 13 residues. The germline gives CDR1 SGHRS, CDR2 YFSETQ. DNA of the CDR3: TGCGCCAGCAGCCTGGACAGTAATGAAAAACTGTTTTTT. It codes for CASSLDSNEKLFF.

This chain links TRBV6-1 with TRBJ2-7; the D gene is possibly TRBD1 (5 bases). The V end lost 0 bases, the J end lost 4 bases, and 13 bases lay between the germline ends. This CDR3 comprises 15 residues. Germline CDR1 and CDR2: MNHNS and SASEGT. For the CDR3, the DNA is TGTGCCAGCAGTGAAGCCCAGGGTCCGGTGTACGAGCAGTACTTC. Translation gives CASSEAQGPVYEQYF.

The chain uses TRBV19 and TRBJ2-3; D perhaps matches TRBD1 (6 bases). CDR1 and CDR2 from the germline V gene are LNHDA and SQIVND (reference sequence). V was clipped by 6 bases and J by 4 bases, with 8 bases between them. This CDR3 has 12 residues. CDR3 sequence: CASSTGSDTQYF. The CDR3 nucleotides are TGTGCCAGTAGCACAGGGTCAGATACGCAGTATTTT.

V is TRBV18 and J is TRBJ2-3; D may be TRBD1 (5 bases). CDR1 KGHSH and CDR2 LQKENI come from the germline V gene. This CDR3 is built from 13 residues. V lost 6 bases, J lost 2 bases, and 9 bases lay in between. CDR3 region: CASSLDITDTQYF. CDR3 DNA sequence: TGTGCCAGCTCCTTGGACATCACAGATACGCAGTATTTT.